Below are 7 T cell receptor beta chains sequenced from a single sample in a study of CD8 T cells in Susac syndrome. Reverse transcription of roughly 0.5 to 1 ug RNA was performed with random hexamers. TCRdb fed the immunoSEQ multiplex PCR reads into MiXCR, producing one record per CDR3 protein. In the table there are about 240,000 distinct CDR3 sequences, around 96% of which are singletons. The sample taken for sequencing was CD4+ T cells from PBMCs. These receptors were collected from a human donor with Susac syndrome.

This clonotype was seen just once. This rearrangement joins TRBV3-1 to TRBJ2-6, with a possible D match to TRBD1 (6 bases). Germline CDR1 is LGHDT and CDR2 is YNNKEL (reference sequence). Deletions cut 5 bases from V and 0 bases from J, with 14 bases between. The CDR3 is made up of 17 amino acids. The CDR3 region has the DNA TGTGCCAGCAGCGGAAGACAGGTCAGCTCTGGGGCCAACGTCCTGACTTTC. Amino acids: CASSGRQVSSGANVLTF.

V is TRBV4-1 and J is TRBJ1-1, with a weak D call TRBD1 (5 bases). Germline V gives CDR1 MGHRA, CDR2 YSYEKL. Trimming left V 0 bases short and J 0 bases short, with 14 bases between. This CDR3 has 17 amino acids. The CDR3 nucleotides are TGCGCCAGCAGCCAAGATGGAAGGGGATTCATGAACACTGAAGCTTTCTTT. As protein: CASSQDGRGFMNTEAFF.

The chain couples TRBV25-1 to TRBJ2-7, with D hard to call. The CDR3 runs 15 residues. Germline CDR1 is MGHDK and CDR2 is SYGVNS. Trimming removed 6 bases from V and 7 bases from J, with 22 bases in between. In DNA, the CDR3 is TGTGCCAGCAGATTCGAAAGGCCGACGGAGTCGGAGCAGTACTTC. Its translation: CASRFERPTESEQYF.

This chain's CDR3 is CSVAEGDNEKLFF. CDR3 DNA sequence: TGCAGCGTTGCAGAAGGGGATAATGAAAAACTGTTTTTT. The chain links TRBV29-1 to TRBJ1-4; D may be TRBD1 (5 bases). The germline CDR1 and CDR2 sequences are SQVTM and ANQGSEA. The V gene lost 4 bases and the J gene lost 4 bases, with 10 bases spanning the gap. The CDR3 sequence is 13 residues long.

The V call is TRBV12-3 or TRBV12-4, the J call TRBJ1-2; maybe TRBD1 (6 bases). This CDR3 region has 13 residues. With 6 bases removed from V and 9 bases from J, the gap between germline ends came to 17 bases. The CDR3 spells CASSSGQRRSYTF. In nucleotides, the CDR3 is TGTGCCAGCAGCTCCGGACAGAGGCGTAGCTACACCTTC.

The chain is built from TRBV30 and TRBJ1-2; D is perhaps TRBD1 (5 bases). CDR3 length equals 14 residues. Per the germline V gene, CDR1 is GTSNPN and CDR2 is SVGIG (reference sequence). Deletions cut 1 base from V and 4 bases from J, with 13 bases between. CDR3 sequence: CAWSARDPGYGYTF. CDR3 nucleotide sequence: TGTGCCTGGAGTGCCAGGGACCCCGGCTATGGCTACACCTTC.

CDR3 sequence: CASSPDGQPFYEQYF. In DNA, the CDR3 is TGTGCCAGCAGCCCAGATGGACAGCCATTCTACGAGCAGTACTTC. The chain joins TRBV7-3 to TRBJ2-7; D might be TRBD1 (6 bases). The CDR3 sequence is 15 residues long. V was cut by 5 bases and J by 3 bases, with 17 bases left in between. Germline lookup yields CDR1 SGHTA and CDR2 FQGTGA.